The entry below describes one T cell receptor beta chain. This clone was seen at least ten times. Its target antigen remains unknown. Within one base of it there is no much larger clone, and no base qualities were kept. Libraries were made using PCR. TCRdb records Illumina HiSeq 4000 as the sequencer. High-throughput sequencing was used to profile the CDR3 region of the TCR beta-chain in every patient. Per the source publication's procedure: Drawing on CDR3 differences between clinicopathological groups, the researchers built a classifier meant to tell apart patients with distant-metastatic papillary thyroid cancer. The Shannon index was used to assess repertoire diversity, and the Morisita-Horn index was used to assess tumor-blood repertoire similarity. Using fastp at Q25 and MiXCR, TCRdb reprocessed the public reads and kept productive beta chains. The V and J calls come from TCRdb's annotation, not from the publication. Recorded for this sample are around 40,000 clones; approximately 15% of them occurred a single time. The biggest ten clones account for over 7.5% of the sample.

These data are taken from a study of metastatic and nonmetastatic thyroid tumors (dated by TCRdb to the early 2020s). About the full investigation: For patients with malignant and with benign thyroid disease, the researchers compared repertoires between peripheral blood samples and tumor or nodule tissue samples.

No treatment had been received by any patient before thyroid surgery. Using T-cell receptor beta sequencing, the study looked back at clinical samples from patients collected from about 2011 to 2019. From the cysteine up to the phenylalanine, the CDR3 has a length of 15 residues. Only the CDR3 DNA is retained, 45 bases long and in frame from the first base. Trimming takes 2 bases off V and 4 bases off J; junction bases not matched to a gene: 6. Via the germline V gene, CDR1 is KGHDR and CDR2 SFDVKD. Beyond this particular receptor, the publication reports: In both blood and tumor samples, malignant tumors were reported to have significantly higher TCR beta diversity than benign nodules.

The receptor chain draws on TRBV24-1 and TRBJ2-7; 8 of the junction bases match TRBD1. The sample taken for sequencing was blood. This sequence was found in a female donor with papillary thyroid cancer or a benign thyroid nodule (not recorded which). Some clones in this sample may be carry-over from other donors' samples. The nucleotides read TGTGCCACCAGTGATTCTGGACAGGGTGGTTACGAGCAGTACTTC. The resulting protein is CATSDSGQGGYEQYF.